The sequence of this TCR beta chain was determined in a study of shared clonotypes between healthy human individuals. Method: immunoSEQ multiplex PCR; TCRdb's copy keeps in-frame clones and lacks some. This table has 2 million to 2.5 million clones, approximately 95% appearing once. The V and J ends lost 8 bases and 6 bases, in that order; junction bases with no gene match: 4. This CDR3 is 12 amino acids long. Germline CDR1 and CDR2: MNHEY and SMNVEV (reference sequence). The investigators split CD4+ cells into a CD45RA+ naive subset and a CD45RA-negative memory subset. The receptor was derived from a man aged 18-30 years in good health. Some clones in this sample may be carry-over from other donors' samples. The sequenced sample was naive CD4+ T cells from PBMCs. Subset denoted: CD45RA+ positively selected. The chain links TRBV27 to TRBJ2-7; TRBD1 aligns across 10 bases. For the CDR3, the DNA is TGTGCCAGCGGACAGGGGGTTTCCGAGCAGTACTTC. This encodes CASGQGVSEQYF.